This TCR beta chain was sequenced during a study of shared clonotypes between healthy human individuals. On this clone itself: Its cognate antigen is unknown.

Here immunoSEQ multiplex PCR was the method, and the copy in TCRdb shows in-frame clones only, minus some. The repertoire holds 2 million to 3 million clones, with approximately 93% as singletons. The V gene's germline CDR1 is MNHEY and CDR2 SMNVEV (reference sequence). This CDR3 region has 16 residues. Trimming cost V 4 bases and J 2 bases; bases outside gene matches: 11. Study-level findings and limits: Depth of sequencing was expected to influence donor clonotype sharing. Memory subsets generally showed smaller estimated richness than naive subsets did. Between four donors, naive CD4 clonotypes were shared at a level of approximately 5%.

The sample taken for sequencing was naive CD4+ T cells from PBMCs. Subset reported: CD45RA+ positively selected. The sequence was collected from a man aged 18 to 29 in good health. Some clones in this sample may be carry-over from other donors' samples. This chain joins TRBV27 and TRBJ2-7; TRBD1 matches 7 bases. CDR3 amino acids: CASSSHRDRFTYEQYF. The CDR3 region has the DNA TGTGCCAGCAGTTCCCACCGGGACAGATTTACCTACGAGCAGTACTTC.